What follows are 15 T cell receptor beta chains derived from one specimen sequenced in a study of radiotherapy plus CTLA-4 blockade in lung cancer. TCRdb's table, derived via immunoSEQ multiplex PCR, lists solely in-frame clones and lacks some. The sample lists about 32,000 clones, approximately 70% occurring once. The starting material was peripheral blood, obtained from a patient treated with radiotherapy plus ipilimumab. These TCRs come from a human donor with non-small cell lung cancer who had stable disease on radiotherapy plus ipilimumab.

V is TRBV7-8 and J is TRBJ2-1; either TRBD1 or TRBD2 may supply D (5 bases each). V was cut by 6 bases and J by 0 bases, with 12 bases left in between. Per the germline V gene, CDR1 is SGHVS and CDR2 is FQNEAQ. The CDR3 is 15 amino acids. CDR3 in amino acids: CASSVGVSSYNEQFF. Here the CDR3 DNA reads TGTGCCAGCAGTGTGGGGGTCAGCTCCTACAATGAGCAGTTCTTC.

The V and J genes are TRBV5-1 and TRBJ2-3, with TRBD2 matching 10 bases. The CDR3 runs 16 residues. Trimming at V came to 4 bases and at J to 4 bases, leaving 9 bases not matched to a gene. CDR1 is SGHRS and CDR2 is YFSETQ in the germline V gene. The CDR3 sequence is CASSTSLAGVPDTQYF. The CDR3 coding sequence is TGCGCCAGCAGCACGTCGCTAGCGGGAGTGCCAGATACGCAGTATTTT. Supplemented by reference TRBV5-1 and TRBJ2-3, the full variable domain reads KAGVTQTPRYLIKTRGQQVTLSCSPISGHRSVSWYQQTPGQGLQFLFEYFSETQRNKGNFPGRFSGRQFSNSRSEMNVSTLELGDSALYLCASSTSLAGVPDTQYFGPGTRLTVL.

The CDR3 protein is CASSLTRQGGSNGYTF. The CDR3 DNA follows: TGTGCCAGCAGCTTAACAAGACAGGGTGGGTCAAATGGCTACACCTTC. The rearrangement links TRBV7-2 to TRBJ1-2; 7 bases are shared with TRBD1. V was clipped by 2 bases and J by 6 bases; unmatched bases: 12. This CDR3 has 16 residues. CDR1 and CDR2 (germline): SGHTA, FQGNSA.

The V gene is TRBV6-1, the J gene TRBJ1-2; tentative D call: TRBD1 (5 bases). This CDR3 is 13 amino acids long. V was trimmed by 4 bases and J by 2 bases, leaving 8 bases between them. CDR1 is MNHNS, CDR2 SASEGT, per germline. CDR3 sequence reads: CASSVEGNYGYTF. The CDR3 DNA follows: TGTGCCAGCAGTGTTGAGGGGAACTATGGCTACACCTTC.

This clone has just a few counts. This chain connects TRBV5-4 to TRBJ1-2; 9 bases agree with TRBD1. The ends lost 1 base at V and 4 bases at J; junction bases unmatched: 5. Per the germline V gene, CDR1 is SGHNT and CDR2 is YYREEE (reference sequence). The CDR3 extends over 15 amino acids. The CDR3 region has the DNA TGTGCCAGCAGCTTGCCGGGACAGGGATCCTATGGCTACACCTTC. It yields the protein CASSLPGQGSYGYTF.

The CDR3 spells CASSVGGLKEYEQYF. The DNA of the CDR3 is TGTGCCAGCAGCGTAGGAGGACTCAAAGAGTACGAGCAGTACTTC. The chain combines TRBV9 with TRBJ2-7; possible D gene TRBD2, 5 bases. CDR3 length: 15 residues. CDR1 is SGDLS, CDR2 YYNGEE, per germline. The V end was cut by 0 bases, the J end by 4 bases, with 14 bases between.

V usage is TRBV19 and J usage is TRBJ1-5; no firm D call. The germline V gene encodes CDR1 LNHDA and CDR2 SQIVND (reference sequence). Trimming cost V 10 bases and J 4 bases, with 26 bases left between them. There are 17 residues in the CDR3. The chain's CDR3 is CATLRRATLTSNQPQHF. The CDR3 nucleotides read TGTGCCACCCTGCGCCGGGCCACCCTAACCAGTAATCAGCCCCAGCATTTT. The full variable domain, rest sourced from reference TRBV19 and TRBJ1-5, is DGGITQSPKYLFRKEGQNVTLSCEQNLNHDAMYWYRQDPGQGLRLIYYSQIVNDFQKGDIAEGYSVSREKKESFPLTVTSAQKNPTAFYLCATLRRATLTSNQPQHFGDGTRLSIL.

This clone appeared once. This rearrangement joins TRBV2 to TRBJ1-5; D remains ambiguous. This CDR3 is 16 amino acids long. Germline-derived CDR1 and CDR2 are SNHLY and FYNNEI. V was clipped by 4 bases and J by 3 bases, with 16 bases between them. CDR3 loop: CASSVKPAPSNQPQHF. CDR3 DNA: TGTGCCAGCAGTGTAAAGCCAGCTCCCTCCAATCAGCCCCAGCATTTT.

This sequence joins TRBV30 and TRBJ1-3; no clear D gene. The CDR3 spans 13 residues. Trimming cost V 1 base and J 4 bases, with 8 bases left between them. Looked up from germline, CDR1 is GTSNPN and CDR2 is SVGIG (reference sequence). CDR3 bases: TGTGCCTGGAGTGCCCCTAACGGAAACACCATATATTTT. As protein: CAWSAPNGNTIYF. The full variable domain, completed using reference TRBV30 and TRBJ1-3, is SQTIHQWPATLVQPVGSPLSLECTVEGTSNPNLYWYRQAAGRGLQLLFYSVGIGQISSEVPQNLSASRPQDRQFILSSKKLLLSDSGFYLCAWSAPNGNTIYFGEGSWLTVV.

Points on this clone: The identical CDR3 is also encoded by other nucleotide sequences in the sample. The chain employs TRBV7-8 and TRBJ2-7; either TRBD1 or TRBD2 may fit D (5 bases each). The CDR3 length is 13 residues. V lost 4 bases to trimming and J lost 4 bases, with 11 bases between them. Looked up from germline, CDR1 is SGHVS and CDR2 is FQNEAQ. Written as DNA, the CDR3 is TGTGCCAGCAGCTCGGGGCCATTATACGAGCAGTACTTC. Translated: CASSSGPLYEQYF.

This chain links TRBV28 with TRBJ1-1; D gene unclear. V was shortened by 6 bases and J by 1 base, with 12 bases between the two germline ends. The CDR3 runs to 14 residues. Germline CDR1 is MDHEN and CDR2 is SYDVKM. CDR3 sequence: CASRVLQRNTEAFF. The CDR3 DNA follows: TGTGCCAGCAGGGTTCTTCAAAGGAACACTGAAGCTTTCTTT.

The chain uses TRBV9 and TRBJ1-3; maybe TRBD1 (6 bases). The CDR3 spans 14 residues. V lost 3 bases to trimming and J lost 0 bases, with 7 bases between them. Germline CDR1 reads SGDLS; CDR2 reads YYNGEE. The CDR3 DNA follows: TGTGCCAGCAGCGGACAGGTCTCTGGAAACACCATATATTTT. Residues: CASSGQVSGNTIYF. Combining the CDR3 with reference TRBV9 and TRBJ1-3 gives the whole variable domain DSGVTQTPKHLITATGQRVTLRCSPRSGDLSVYWYQQSLDQGLQFLIQYYNGEERAKGNILERFSAQQFPDLHSELNLSSLELGDSALYFCASSGQVSGNTIYFGEGSWLTVV.

The chain links TRBV5-4 to TRBJ2-7; D perhaps matches TRBD1 (6 bases). This CDR3 comprises 16 residues. The V gene's germline CDR1 is SGHNT and CDR2 YYREEE (reference sequence). V was pared by 4 bases and J by 3 bases, with 20 bases between. The CDR3: CASSEGDPRRLYEQYF. The CDR3 bases are TGTGCCAGCAGCGAGGGGGATCCTCGGCGTCTCTACGAGCAGTACTTC.

By sample fraction, this clone is large. This chain uses TRBV7-8 with TRBJ2-7; 13 positions match TRBD2. The ends lost 1 base at V and 2 bases at J; junction bases unmatched: 8. Germline loops: CDR1 SGHVS, CDR2 FQNEAQ. This CDR3 has 18 amino acids. The CDR3 DNA is TGTGCCAGCAGCTTAGTGACCAGGACTAGCGGGGGACCCTACGAGCAGTACTTC. This codes for CASSLVTRTSGGPYEQYF. Full variable domain (rest looked up from reference TRBV7-8 and TRBJ2-7): GAGVSQSPRYKVAKRGQDVALRCDPISGHVSLFWYQQALGQGPEFLTYFQNEAQLDKSGLPSDRFFAERPEGSVSTLKIQRTQQEDSAVYLCASSLVTRTSGGPYEQYFGPGTRLTVT.

The V gene is TRBV6-6, the J gene TRBJ1-2, with TRBD1 identical over 9 bases. CDR3 length: 13 amino acids. Per the germline V gene, CDR1 is MNHNY and CDR2 is SVGAGI (reference sequence). V lost 0 bases and J lost 8; bases outside the gene matches: 1. The CDR3 nucleotides are TGTGCCAGCAGTTACTCTACAGGGGGCGGCTACACCTTC. Amino acids: CASSYSTGGGYTF.